The 29 T cell receptor beta chains presented below share a single source sample, sequenced in a study of TIL therapy for anti-PD-1-resistant metastatic lung cancer. This was the immunoSEQ v3 assay. Some clones are missing from TCRdb's copy, which holds only in-frame ones; the method was immunoSEQ multiplex PCR. The table has around 26,000 clones, 63% seen once. As for time point: pre-treatment sample, taken before nivolumab and TIL therapy. Pleural nodules or supraclavicular lymph nodes made up most of the excised metastases sampled. Here the sequenced sample was tumor tissue, taken at baseline. The receptors derive from a woman aged 30-79 years with non-small cell lung cancer.

The CDR3 nucleotides are TGTGCCAGCAGTCCTCGGGGGGGGGAGAATCAGCCCCAGCATTTT. Translated, it gives CASSPRGGENQPQHF. This chain joins TRBV6-1 and TRBJ1-5, with D possibly being TRBD1 (5 bases). The CDR3 has 15 residues. Trimming cost V 5 bases and J 4 bases, with 15 bases left between them. Germline V gene sequence: CDR1 MNHNS, CDR2 SASEGT.

Only a few counts were recorded for this clone. CDR3 protein: CASSNSVPGTTYNEQFF. DNA of the CDR3: TGTGCCAGCAGCAATTCAGTCCCCGGGACGACTTACAATGAGCAGTTCTTC. The chain is built from TRBV14 and TRBJ2-1, with D possibly called TRBD1 or TRBD2 (5 bases each). V shed 5 bases and J shed 4 bases, with 21 bases lying between them. CDR1 is SGHDN and CDR2 is FVKESK in the germline V gene. The CDR3 spans 17 residues.

This clone is categorized as medium-sized (0.01 to 0.1%). The chain carries TRBV5-1 and TRBJ2-2, with D unclear. The CDR3 totals 15 residues. V shed 4 bases and J shed 3 bases, with 13 bases lying between them. Germline assignment: CDR1 SGHRS and CDR2 YFSETQ. The CDR3 spells CASSPVFPDTGELFF. CDR3 DNA: TGCGCCAGCAGCCCGGTTTTTCCGGACACCGGGGAGCTGTTTTTT.

The genes are TRBV5-6 and TRBJ1-2; D remains ambiguous. Germline V gene sequence: CDR1 SGHDT, CDR2 YYEEEE. This CDR3 region has 13 residues. The ends were cut back, 0 bases at V and 0 bases at J, with 3 bases in the middle. CDR3 sequence (DNA): TGTGCCAGCAGCTTGGATCCTAACTATGGCTACACCTTC. Translated: CASSLDPNYGYTF.

The chain uses TRBV6-6 and TRBJ2-3; a weak D match, TRBD1 (6 bases). The CDR3 consists of 15 residues. Trimming cost V 2 bases and J 0 bases, with 9 bases left between them. Germline-derived CDR1 and CDR2 are MNHNY and SVGAGI (reference sequence). The CDR3 is CASSYGDISTDTQYF. For the CDR3, the DNA is TGTGCCAGCAGTTACGGGGACATAAGCACAGATACGCAGTATTTT.

This chain connects TRBV5-4 to TRBJ2-2; TRBD2 matches 8 bases. V gave up 3 bases and J gave up 4 bases; unmatched junction bases: 8. This CDR3 has 16 residues. The germline V gene encodes CDR1 SGHNT and CDR2 YYREEE (reference sequence). CDR3 nucleotides: TGTGCCAGCAGCTCCAGAGCGGGAGCCCCCACCGGGGAGCTGTTTTTT. This encodes CASSSRAGAPTGELFF.

V and J are TRBV29-1 and TRBJ2-5; a weak D match, TRBD2 (5 bases). V gave up 4 bases and J gave up 2 bases, with 17 bases separating them. Germline V gene sequence: CDR1 SQVTM, CDR2 ANQGSEA. This CDR3 has 15 residues. CDR3 in amino acids: CSVVEGRSKQETQYF. The CDR3, as DNA: TGCAGCGTTGTTGAAGGGAGAAGTAAGCAAGAGACCCAGTACTTC.

The chain links TRBV6-5 to TRBJ1-1, with TRBD1 as a possible D gene (5 bases). V lost 6 bases and J 1 base, leaving 12 bases between the germline ends. The germline CDR1 and CDR2 sequences are MNHEY and SVGAGI. The length of the CDR3 is 14 residues. CDR3 sequence: CASRRDGTNTEAFF. The CDR3 DNA sequence: TGTGCCAGCAGACGGGACGGGACGAACACTGAAGCTTTCTTT.

This rearrangement joins TRBV29-1 to TRBJ1-1; maybe TRBD1 (6 bases). Germline values: CDR1 SQVTM, CDR2 ANQGSEA. The CDR3 covers 13 residues. V was cut by 7 bases and J by 0 bases, with 12 bases left in between. The CDR3 DNA is TGCAGCGGGGCGGGACACTTGAACACTGAAGCTTTCTTT. Its protein product is CSGAGHLNTEAFF. The full variable domain, rest sourced from reference TRBV29-1 and TRBJ1-1, is SAVISQKPSRDICQRGTSLTIQCQVDSQVTMMFWYRQQPGQSLTLIATANQGSEATYESGFVIDKFPISRPNLTFSTLTVSNMSPEDSSIYLCSGAGHLNTEAFFGQGTRLTVV.

The V and J genes are TRBV6-5 and TRBJ2-2, with D maybe TRBD2 (5 bases). This CDR3 is built from 11 residues. Trimming pared 9 bases from V and 6 bases from J, leaving 8 bases between. Germline-derived CDR1 and CDR2 are MNHEY and SVGAGI. The CDR3 region is CASLGAGELFF. The CDR3 DNA is TGTGCCAGTCTCGGGGCCGGGGAGCTGTTTTTT.

The V call is TRBV4-1, the J call TRBJ2-7; 7 bases are shared with TRBD2. The length of the CDR3 is 15 residues. Trimming cost V 6 bases and J 4 bases; bases outside gene matches: 12. Germline CDR1 MGHRA, CDR2 YSYEKL. CDR3 loop: CASSPPGGGIYEQYF. CDR3 DNA: TGCGCCAGCAGTCCGCCCGGCGGGGGAATTTACGAGCAGTACTTC.

This clone was counted only a few times. The chain couples TRBV10-3 to TRBJ1-1; D call uncertain. Trimming stripped 7 bases from V and 2 bases from J, with 11 bases between. The length of the CDR3 is 13 residues. CDR1 and CDR2 from the germline V gene are ENHRY and SYGVKD. This CDR3 is CAITLDFNTEAFF. CDR3 bases: TGTGCCATCACCTTGGACTTTAACACTGAAGCTTTCTTT.

In this sample, this clone turned up once. This chain connects TRBV19 to TRBJ2-7; no definite D call. Germline V lookup: CDR1 LNHDA, CDR2 SQIVND (reference sequence). V lost 3 bases, J lost 3 bases, and 6 bases lay in between. The CDR3 length is 12 residues. CDR3 DNA: TGTGCCAGTAGTATTCCGAACTACGAGCAGTACTTC. Its protein is CASSIPNYEQYF.

The rearrangement uses TRBV19 and TRBJ1-5; D ambiguous. The V end lost 2 bases, the J end lost 7 bases, and 9 bases lay between the germline ends. The CDR3 is 13 amino acids. Per germline, CDR1 LNHDA and CDR2 SQIVND (reference sequence). The CDR3 DNA is TGTGCCAGTAGTATAAGAGGAATCCAGCCCCAGCATTTT. Translated: CASSIRGIQPQHF.

Only a few counts were recorded for this clone. The chain is built from TRBV6-5 and TRBJ1-2; D uncertain. This CDR3 has 14 amino acids. Germline-derived CDR1 and CDR2 are MNHEY and SVGAGI. Trimming left V 0 bases short and J 7 bases short, with 12 bases between. The CDR3 sequence is CASSYSGQTSGYTF. The CDR3 DNA follows: TGTGCCAGCAGTTACTCCGGCCAGACGAGTGGCTACACCTTC.

The sample holds one count of this clone. The chain uses TRBV5-1 and TRBJ2-2; D is ambiguous. V lost 4 bases to trimming and J lost 0 bases, with 16 bases between them. The CDR3 runs 17 residues. Germline values: CDR1 SGHRS, CDR2 YFSETQ. DNA for the CDR3: TGCGCCAGCAGCGCCCCCAGATGCGTGGCGAACACCGGGGAGCTGTTTTTT. This sequence encodes CASSAPRCVANTGELFF.

CDR3 sequence (DNA): TGTGCCAGCAAGGGACAGGAGGACACCATATATTTT. Translated: CASKGQEDTIYF. The gene calls are TRBV2 and TRBJ1-3; 8 nucleotides agree with TRBD1. The CDR3 has 12 residues. J gave up 8 bases and V 7 bases, and 4 bases lay outside the gene matches. Germline CDR1 SNHLY, CDR2 FYNNEI.

This sequence joins TRBV5-4 and TRBJ2-5; unclear D gene. Trimming took off 2 bases at V and 1 base at J, with 9 bases between the two ends. CDR3 length: 14 residues. CDR1 and CDR2 (germline): SGHNT, YYREEE (reference sequence). CDR3 nucleotides: TGTGCCAGCAGCTTTCGGTGGATCCAAGAGACCCAGTACTTC. Encoded protein: CASSFRWIQETQYF. The full variable domain, in which reference TRBV5-4 and TRBJ2-5 provide the parts outside the CDR3, is ETGVTQSPTHLIKTRGQQVTLRCSSQSGHNTVSWYQQALGQGPQFIFQYYREEENGRGNFPPRFSGLQFPNYSSELNVNALELDDSALYLCASSFRWIQETQYFGPGTRLLVL.

This chain joins TRBV2 and TRBJ1-2; D possibly corresponds to TRBD1 (6 bases). Germline assignment: CDR1 SNHLY and CDR2 FYNNEI. Trimming took 8 bases from V and 8 from J, leaving 15 bases between them. The CDR3 covers 12 residues. For the CDR3, the DNA is TGTGCCAGCGGCTGGACAGAAGGGGGCTACACCTTC. This sequence encodes CASGWTEGGYTF.

For this clone: The DNA is omitted, as the CDR3 cannot be located on it reliably, and the CDR3 follows TCRdb's listing. The chain combines TRBV29-1 with TRBJ2-1; the DNA was not used to check the table's D call, TRBD1. The CDR3 comprises 10 residues, both ends counted. Per germline, CDR1 SQVTM and CDR2 ANQGSEA. The CDR3 here is CSFLWHRQFF.

V gene TRBV6-5 combines with J gene TRBJ2-1; D not certain. The V end lost 6 bases, the J end lost 6 bases, and 9 bases lay between the germline ends. Germline V gives CDR1 MNHEY, CDR2 SVGAGI. This CDR3 region has 12 residues. CDR3 residues: CASRETGNEQFF. The DNA for the CDR3 is TGTGCCAGCAGGGAGACTGGCAATGAGCAGTTCTTC.

The chain uses TRBV29-1 and TRBJ1-1, with no clear D. The CDR3 runs to 13 residues. The V end was cut by 4 bases, the J end by 0 bases, with 9 bases between. CDR1 is SQVTM and CDR2 is ANQGSEA in the germline V gene. CDR3 sequence reads: CSVARKLNTEAFF. Written as DNA, the CDR3 is TGCAGCGTTGCAAGGAAATTGAACACTGAAGCTTTCTTT.

This clone was observed a few times. V and J are TRBV5-4 and TRBJ1-2; D is possibly TRBD1 (5 bases). This CDR3 spans 13 amino acids. V was pared by 4 bases and J by 7 bases, with 14 bases between. CDR1 is SGHNT and CDR2 is YYREEE in the germline V gene (reference sequence). The CDR3 DNA sequence: TGTGCCAGCAGCGCCGGGACTTACGGTGGCTACACCTTC. Protein: CASSAGTYGGYTF.

This clone was observed a handful of times. V and J are TRBV10-2 and TRBJ2-7; 8 bases agree with TRBD1. V shed 6 bases and J 2 bases; nucleotides not matched to a gene: 9. This CDR3 is 15 amino acids long. Germline V gives CDR1 WSHSY, CDR2 SAAADI. CDR3 sequence: CASSVTGATPYEQYF. In DNA form, the CDR3 reads TGCGCCAGCAGCGTGACAGGGGCCACGCCCTACGAGCAGTACTTC.

CDR3 sequence reads: CAWNPGVRTEAFF. CDR3 DNA sequence: TGTGCCTGGAACCCAGGGGTAAGGACTGAAGCTTTCTTT. The chain combines TRBV30 with TRBJ1-1; weak D call: TRBD1 (6 bases). The CDR3 length is 13 residues. Germline CDR1 GTSNPN, CDR2 SVGIG (reference sequence). V lost 4 bases to trimming and J lost 5 bases, with 14 bases between them.

The chain is built from TRBV4-2 and TRBJ2-5; no definite D call. The CDR3 is made up of 12 amino acids. V was pared by 4 bases and J by 5 bases, with 8 bases between. The germline V gene encodes CDR1 LGHNA and CDR2 YNFKEQ. CDR3 nucleotides: TGTGCCAGCAGCCTAAGTGGGGAGACCCAGTACTTC. Translation gives CASSLSGETQYF.

This clone was counted a few times. The chain has TRBV2 and TRBJ1-5; D is unclear. Germline V CDR1 and CDR2: SNHLY, FYNNEI. The CDR3 extends over 13 amino acids. The ends were cut back, 4 bases at V and 6 bases at J, with 10 bases in the middle. CDR3 residues: CASSVGSFQPQHF. In DNA, the CDR3 is TGTGCCAGCAGTGTTGGTTCGTTTCAGCCCCAGCATTTT.

This clone was counted only a few times. The chain combines TRBV14 with TRBJ2-7; TRBD2 matches 11 bases. Trimming took 6 bases from V and 6 from J; bases not matched to a gene: 7. The CDR3 sequence is 14 residues long. Germline CDR1 SGHDN, CDR2 FVKESK. The CDR3 here is CASRTSGSLSEQYF. Written as DNA, the CDR3 is TGTGCCAGCAGAACTAGCGGGAGTTTGAGCGAGCAGTACTTC.

This chain connects TRBV5-6 to TRBJ1-2; D remains ambiguous. The V and J ends lost 3 bases and 0 bases respectively, with 12 bases between them. CDR3 size: 15 residues. CDR1 is SGHDT, CDR2 YYEEEE, per germline. CDR3 DNA: TGTGCCAGCAGCTCTAAATACGGAACTAACTATGGCTACACCTTC. Translated: CASSSKYGTNYGYTF.